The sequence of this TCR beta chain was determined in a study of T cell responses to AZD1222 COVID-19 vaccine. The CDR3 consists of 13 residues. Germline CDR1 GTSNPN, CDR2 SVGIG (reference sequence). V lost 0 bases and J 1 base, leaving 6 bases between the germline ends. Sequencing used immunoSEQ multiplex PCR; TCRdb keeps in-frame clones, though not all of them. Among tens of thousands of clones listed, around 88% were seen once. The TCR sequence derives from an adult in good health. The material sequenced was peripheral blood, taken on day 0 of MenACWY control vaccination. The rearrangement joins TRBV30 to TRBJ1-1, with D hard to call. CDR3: CAWSVHGNTEAFF. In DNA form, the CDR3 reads TGTGCCTGGAGTGTACATGGGAACACTGAAGCTTTCTTT. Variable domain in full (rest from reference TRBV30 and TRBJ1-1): SQTIHQWPATLVQPVGSPLSLECTVEGTSNPNLYWYRQAAGRGLQLLFYSVGIGQISSEVPQNLSASRPQDRQFILSSKKLLLSDSGFYLCAWSVHGNTEAFFGQGTRLTVV.